The source of this T cell receptor beta chain is a study of CD8 T cell repertoires and HIV-1 epitope variants. Overall study context: Twenty-five autologous and known Gag and Nef epitope variant peptides each stimulated T cells separately.

Sequenced by immunoSEQ multiplex PCR; TCRdb stores in-frame clones only, minus some. The sample holds more than 85,000 clones, roughly 81% seen once. About this clone: Its antigen is not known.

Study-level results: Only beta chains were identified, marking proliferation to antigen, not function.

The CDR3 is 15 residues long. Germline CDR1 reads SGHAT; CDR2 reads FQNNGV. The V and J ends lost 4 bases and 7 bases, in that order; junction bases with no gene match: 8. This chain uses TRBV11-2 with TRBJ2-7, with 12 bases aligning to TRBD1. The sequenced material came from uncultured baseline CD8+ T cells from peripheral blood mononuclear cells (PBMCs). The clonotype comes from a male donor with HIV. The chain's CDR3 is CASSSGGQGAREQYF. DNA for the CDR3: TGTGCCAGCAGCTCGGGGGGACAGGGGGCTCGGGAGCAGTACTTC.